This T cell receptor beta chain appears in the sequencing data of a study of shared clonotypes between healthy human individuals. CDR1 and CDR2 from the germline V gene are MDHEN and SYDVKM. V was pared by 5 bases and J by 5 bases, with 12 bases between. The CDR3 consists of 13 residues. This clone was recorded once. Sequencing was at deep level. Genomic DNA from each subset was divided evenly over several immunoSEQ plates. Method: immunoSEQ multiplex PCR; TCRdb's copy keeps in-frame clones and lacks some. Here the sample spans around 640,000 clones, 95% to 97% being singletons. It was CD45RO-negative cells, positively selected for CCR7, that made up naive CD8 cells, with terminally differentiated effector memory CD45RA+ cells excluded.

The sample comprised naive CD8+ T cells sorted from blood. The clonotype was recovered from a woman aged 30 to 39 in good health. V gene TRBV28 combines with J gene TRBJ2-5, with D unresolved. This CDR3 is CASSPAVRETQYF. Written as DNA, the CDR3 is TGTGCCAGCAGTCCTGCGGTCCGGGAGACCCAGTACTTC.